These 5 T cell receptor beta chains originate from one sample sequenced in a study of Ad26.COV2.S vaccination and SARS-CoV-2 variants. Noted treatment: roughly 18 received Ad26.COV2.S at low or high dose, single or two shots; five or six received placebo; per-sample allocation not given. Collection of the samples took place on day 63 after the first injection of vaccine or placebo. Profiling relied on immunoSEQ multiplex PCR, and the TCRdb table lists in-frame clones only, not all of them. The sample shows about 440,000 clones, around 88% of them seen only once. The sample consisted of peripheral blood, taken in a trial of Ad26.COV2.S vaccine versus placebo. All receptors derive from a person between 18 and 59 years old who received the Ad26.COV2.S COVID-19 vaccine or a placebo.

The chain uses TRBV5-6 and TRBJ2-1, with D hard to call. V dropped 1 base and J dropped 5 bases, with 13 bases sitting between them. This CDR3 contains 15 residues. CDR1 SGHDT and CDR2 YYEEEE come from the germline V gene. CDR3 sequence reads: CASSLIGRLHNEQFF. CDR3 nucleotides: TGTGCCAGCAGCTTGATAGGCCGGCTACACAATGAGCAGTTCTTC.

This clone was seen once. CDR3 amino acids: CASSLATKASPLHF. The CDR3, as DNA: TGTGCCAGCAGCTTAGCCACCAAAGCTTCACCCCTCCACTTT. The chain employs TRBV7-9 and TRBJ1-6, with no clear D. Germline V gene lookup returns CDR1 SEHNR and CDR2 FQNEAQ (reference sequence). V was clipped by 0 bases and J by 9 bases, with 9 bases between them. This CDR3 has 14 residues.

The chain combines TRBV20-1 with TRBJ1-4, with unresolved D. V lost 3 bases and J 0 bases, leaving 5 bases between the germline ends. There are 13 residues in the CDR3. The V gene's germline CDR1 is DFQATT and CDR2 SNEGSKA (reference sequence). This CDR3 is CSASLATNEKLFF. The CDR3 DNA reads TGCAGTGCTAGTTTGGCAACTAATGAAAAACTGTTTTTT.

This CDR3 is CASSLSGGNTGELFF. CDR3 DNA sequence: TGTGCCAGCAGCTTATCGGGTGGAAACACCGGGGAGCTGTTTTTT. V is TRBV11-3 and J is TRBJ2-2; D is undetermined. Germline V CDR1 and CDR2: SGHNT, YENEEA. V was trimmed by 2 bases and J by 2 bases, leaving 9 bases between them. There are 15 residues in the CDR3.

The chain employs TRBV5-5 and TRBJ2-7; tentative D call: TRBD2 (5 bases). The ends were cut back, 0 bases at V and 3 bases at J, with 13 bases in the middle. Germline assignment: CDR1 SGHKS and CDR2 YYEKEE (reference sequence). The CDR3 loop spans 15 amino acids. This CDR3 reads CASSLAPAEVYEQYF. DNA of the CDR3: TGTGCCAGCAGCTTGGCCCCAGCGGAGGTCTACGAGCAGTACTTC.